This entry features one T cell receptor (beta chain) sequence. In the original processing: It was from reference gene primer amplification that nucleated cell counts were estimated. Sequencing used immunoSEQ multiplex PCR; TCRdb keeps in-frame clones, though not all of them. For V, J and clone size, that table is used; D and trimming come from the DNA. The repertoire has 150,000 to 200,000 clones, 70% to 85% of them found once; the top ten carry approximately 13%. This sample is drawn from a study of blood T cell repertoires in COVID-19. About the study: Samples representing acute and convalescent COVID-19 were sourced from the United States, Italy and Spain. T cells, B-cell-depleted T cells, or PBMCs supplied cDNA or gDNA.

The V end lost 2 bases, the J end lost 6 bases, and 14 bases lay between the germline ends. The CDR3 length is 14 residues. Germline V gives CDR1 MDHEN, CDR2 SYDVKM. The sequence derives from a man aged 50 to 60 who had recovered from COVID-19. The specimen was peripheral blood. The rearrangement joins TRBV28 to TRBJ2-7; D perhaps matches TRBD1 (7 bases). The CDR3: CASSLIGGGGEQYF. In DNA, the CDR3 is TGTGCCAGCAGTTTAATTGGAGGGGGCGGCGAGCAGTACTTC.